This entry lists 8 T cell receptor beta chains sequenced from one sample in a study of T cells after yellow fever vaccination. Using its own MiXCR run on the 5' RACE reads, TCRdb lists one record per CDR3 protein. The sample consists of around 310,000 distinct CDR3 sequences, about 9.5% of them appearing once. Sequencing was performed on PBMCs, taken on the day of the first yellow fever vaccination. The receptor source for this set is a young man who received the YFV17D yellow fever vaccine.

V usage is TRBV27 and J usage is TRBJ2-3; D may be TRBD2 (7 bases). This CDR3 is 15 amino acids long. The V and J ends lost 7 bases and 2 bases respectively, with 16 bases between them. The V gene's germline CDR1 is MNHEY and CDR2 SMNVEV (reference sequence). CDR3 loop: CASTSGGRITDTQYF. The DNA for the CDR3 is TGTGCCAGCACCTCGGGGGGCCGAATCACAGATACGCAGTATTTT.

The chain links TRBV6-1 to TRBJ2-2; D not certain. Trimming removed 4 bases at V and 6 bases at J, with 6 bases between. This CDR3 comprises 12 residues. CDR1 and CDR2 from the germline V gene are MNHNS and SASEGT. CDR3: CASSGRSGELFF. CDR3 DNA: TGTGCCAGCAGTGGAAGGTCCGGGGAGCTGTTTTTT.

On this clonotype: The junction shows a germline mismatch at one end, possibly a read error. This chain connects TRBV25-1 to TRBJ1-1; possibly TRBD1 for D (5 bases). Germline CDR1 reads MGHDK; CDR2 reads SYGVNS. The CDR3 extends over 15 amino acids. Here the CDR3 reads CASGEAGLGNTEAFF. In DNA form, the CDR3 reads TGTGCCAGCGGTGAAGCAGGGTTGGGGAACACTGAAGCTTTCTTT.

There are a few counts of this clonotype. This rearrangement joins TRBV5-5 to TRBJ2-1; D not resolved. Trimming left V 3 bases short and J 0 bases short, with 10 bases between. The CDR3 consists of 15 residues. Germline CDR1 SGHKS, CDR2 YYEKEE (reference sequence). The CDR3 loop is CASSSAPSSYNEQFF. CDR3 in DNA: TGTGCCAGCAGCTCAGCCCCGAGCTCCTACAATGAGCAGTTCTTC.

This chain connects TRBV15 to TRBJ1-1; D remains unclear. The CDR3 sequence is 13 residues long. Trimming stripped 1 base from V and 3 bases from J, with 6 bases between. Per the germline V gene, CDR1 is LNHNV and CDR2 is YYDKDF (reference sequence). The CDR3, as DNA: TGTGCCACCAGCAGAGTTGCAGACACTGAAGCTTTCTTT. It yields the protein CATSRVADTEAFF.

Turning to this clonotype: This may arise from a read error, as a much more abundant clone is one base away. This chain's CDR3 is CVSSNARQGASGELFF. The DNA of the CDR3 is TGTGTCAGCAGCAATGCTAGACAGGGCGCGTCCGGGGAGCTGTTTTTT. The V and J genes are TRBV6-1 and TRBJ2-2, with 7 bases identical to TRBD1. The CDR3 extends over 16 amino acids. Per germline, CDR1 MNHNS and CDR2 SASEGT.

As concerns this clonotype: A much larger clonotype is one base distant, so this may be a read error. This chain connects TRBV20-1 to TRBJ2-7; 8 bases agree with TRBD2. The CDR3 contains 16 residues. Per germline, CDR1 DFQATT and CDR2 SNEGSKA (reference sequence). This chain's CDR3 is CCARTASGGRPYEQYF. Written as DNA, the CDR3 is TGCTGTGCTAGAACCGCCAGCGGGGGCCGCCCCTACGAGCAGTACTTC.

The CDR3 DNA is TGTGCCAGCAGCCTCGCGGGAGGCGGGGGAGAGACCCAGTACTTC. Translating gives CASSLAGGGGETQYF. This rearrangement joins TRBV6-2 or TRBV6-3 to TRBJ2-5, with 8 bases that match TRBD2. The germline V gene encodes CDR1 MNHEY and CDR2 SVGEGT. This CDR3 has 15 residues. J was trimmed by 4 bases and V by 6 bases; bases with no gene match: 10.